The source of this TCR beta chain is a study of monozygotic twins with inflammatory bowel disease. There were 3500 ng of total RNA used for each TCR library. UMIs were attached via template switching, each with a 6-nucleotide sample barcode. TCRdb re-analyzed the 5' RACE reads; it lists each CDR3 protein once, without DNA. Its table lists about 41,000 distinct CDR3 sequences. The CDR3 runs 13 residues. Per germline, CDR1 SGHRS and CDR2 YFSETQ. What was sequenced was blood. This chain connects TRBV5-1 to TRBJ1-1; without DNA, the TCRdb call of TRBD1 cannot be checked. The clonotype was recovered from a human donor with ulcerative colitis or Crohn's disease, or a healthy co-twin of an affected twin (not recorded which). The CDR3 sequence is CASSPRGETEAFF.